This T cell receptor beta chain was profiled in a study of CD8 T cells in ankylosing spondylitis. Library preparation for TCR beta used quantitative 5'-RACE with molecular barcodes. TCRdb reanalysed the 5' RACE reads using MiXCR and keeps one entry per CDR3 protein. The sample shows under 250,000 distinct CDR3 sequences, around 8% of them seen only once. Germline CDR1 and CDR2: SGDLS and YYNGEE. The V end was cut by 3 bases, the J end by 5 bases, with 6 bases between. This CDR3 has 11 amino acids. This clonotype came up a few times. Specimen: blood, either unsorted or a sorted T cell fraction (not recorded which). The clonotype originates from a female donor with ankylosing spondylitis or in good health (not recorded which). The chain recombines TRBV9 with TRBJ2-7, with D perhaps TRBD2 (5 bases). The CDR3: CASSDGDEQYF. CDR3 in DNA: TGTGCCAGCAGCGACGGGGACGAGCAGTACTTC. Based on the CDR3 plus reference TRBV9 and TRBJ2-7, the full variable domain is DSGVTQTPKHLITATGQRVTLRCSPRSGDLSVYWYQQSLDQGLQFLIQYYNGEERAKGNILERFSAQQFPDLHSELNLSSLELGDSALYFCASSDGDEQYFGPGTRLTVT.